These T cell receptor beta chains were read from a single sample in a study of blood T cell repertoires in COVID-19. The assay was immunoSEQ multiplex PCR, and TCRdb's table has in-frame clones only and misses some. The sample yields about 290,000 clones, roughly 90% seen once. The sample consisted of peripheral blood. All receptors derive from a man aged 35-49 years with acute or convalescent COVID-19. CDR3s include the opening cysteine and the closing phenylalanine or tryptophan. D genes are given only for firm matches. Clone size is shown for a subset of rows, as once, few, many or a class of expanded clone.

.,TRBV29-1,TRBD1,TRBJ2-7,14,TGCAGCGTACGGGACAGGTCACTTTCCTACGAGCAGTACTTC,CSVRDRSLSYEQYF
.,TRBV5-4,TRBD1,TRBJ2-1,12,TGTGCCTCCTCGGACAGGGGCAATGAGCAGTTCTTC,CASSDRGNEQFF
.,TRBV29-1,TRBD2,TRBJ2-3,14,TGCAGCGCCGCGACTAGCAGTCGCACAGATACGCAGTATTTT,CSAATSSRTDTQYF
.,TRBV5-6,.,TRBJ2-7,15,TGTGCCAGCAGTTTCGCGTACAGGGTCTCCTACGAGCAGTACTTC,CASSFAYRVSYEQYF
.,TRBV12-3/TRBV12-4,.,TRBJ2-1,13,TGTGCCAGCAGTTTATTTCGGTCGGGTGAGCAGTTCTTC,CASSLFRSGEQFF
.,TRBV9,.,TRBJ1-1,17,TGTGCCAGCAGCGGCGATTTCAGGGTGCCCCTGGCCCATGAAGCTTTCTTT,CASSGDFRVPLAHEAFF
.,TRBV5-5,TRBD1,TRBJ1-6,14,TGTGCCAGCAGCTTGGTTACAGGGGATCGGCCCCTCCACTTT,CASSLVTGDRPLHF
.,TRBV18,.,TRBJ1-4,15,TGTGCCAGCTCACCAGATGCAGGGTCTAATGAAAAACTGTTTTTT,CASSPDAGSNEKLFF
once,TRBV24-1,TRBD1,TRBJ2-6,18,TGTGCCACCAGTGACGCGGGACAGGGGGCGCCTGGGGCCAACGTCCTGACTTTC,CATSDAGQGAPGANVLTF
.,TRBV19,.,TRBJ1-1,14,TGTGCCACAAAAAAGGGGGATTTTCTCACTGAAGCTTTCTTT,CATKKGDFLTEAFF
.,TRBV18,.,TRBJ2-4,14,TGTGCCAGCTCACCCTCGGGCCAGGGGAACATTCAGTACTTC,CASSPSGQGNIQYF
.,TRBV11-3,.,TRBJ2-1,13,TGTGCCAGCAGCTTCGGGTTCTGGTCGGAGCAGTTCTTC,CASSFGFWSEQFF
.,TRBV7-9,TRBD1,TRBJ1-2,15,TGTGCCAGCAGCTCTGTCCAGGGGGCGTTCTATGGCTACACCTTC,CASSSVQGAFYGYTF
.,TRBV11-3,TRBD2,TRBJ2-3,14,TGTGCCAGCAGCTTTAGCGGGGTGGAAGATACGCAGTATTTT,CASSFSGVEDTQYF
.,TRBV19,TRBD1,TRBJ1-5,15,TGTGCCAGTATTCAGACAGGGGGCTCCCATCAGCCCCAGCATTTT,CASIQTGGSHQPQHF
.,TRBV7-9,TRBD1,TRBJ2-7,16,TGTGCCAGCAGCTTATTGGCGGGACAGGGGATCTACGAGCAGTACTTC,CASSLLAGQGIYEQYF
.,TRBV6-5,.,TRBJ2-7,14,TGTGCCAGCAGTTACTCCGGGGGATCCTACGAGCAGTACTTC,CASSYSGGSYEQYF
.,TRBV25-1,.,TRBJ2-7,12,TGTGCCAGCAGTACAGGTATTAACGAGCAGTACTTC,CASSTGINEQYF
.,TRBV30,TRBD2,TRBJ2-3,15,TGTGCCTGGAGTGAAGCGGGGGGGCCAGCAGATACGCAGTATTTT,CAWSEAGGPADTQYF
.,TRBV4-1,.,TRBJ1-1,14,TGCGCCAGCAGTTTTGGACAGATGAACACTGAAGCTTTCTTT,CASSFGQMNTEAFF
.,TRBV2,TRBD1,TRBJ1-1,18,TGTGCCAGCAGTGTAAGGGGACAGGGCTTTTTGGGAAGCACTGAAGCTTTCTTT,CASSVRGQGFLGSTEAFF
.,TRBV19,.,TRBJ1-1,13,TGTGCCAGTAGTTCCATCAGGGGTCTTGAAGCTTTCTTT,CASSSIRGLEAFF
.,TRBV9,TRBD2,TRBJ2-2,16,TGTGCCAGCAGCGTAGGCGCGGGGGGGTACACCGGGGAGCTGTTTTTT,CASSVGAGGYTGELFF
.,TRBV10-3,.,TRBJ1-5,13,TGTGCCATCAGTGGCGGAAGCAATCAGCCCCAGCATTTT,CAISGGSNQPQHF
.,TRBV11-2,TRBD1,TRBJ2-7,17,TGTGCCAGCAGCCCCAGCCCTACCGGGACAGGGGACTACGAGCAGTACTTC,CASSPSPTGTGDYEQYF
.,TRBV6-6,TRBD1,TRBJ1-6,17,TGTGCCAGCAGTCGAAGACAGGGGAGTCCCTATAATTCACCCCTCCACTTT,CASSRRQGSPYNSPLHF
.,TRBV9,TRBD1,TRBJ1-2,15,TGTGCCAGCAGCGTATACGCCGGGACAGGGGACGGCTACACCTTC,CASSVYAGTGDGYTF
.,TRBV11-2,.,TRBJ1-2,14,TGTGCCAGCAGCTTAACGGGGGAAGAACGTGGCTACACCTTC,CASSLTGEERGYTF
.,TRBV7-2,TRBD2,TRBJ2-2,16,TGTGCCAGCAGCCCGAGCGGGGGGGCGAACACCGGGGAGCTGTTTTTT,CASSPSGGANTGELFF
.,TRBV30,.,TRBJ1-2,12,TGTGCCTGGACAGTCTCGAACTATGGCTACACCTTC,CAWTVSNYGYTF
.,TRBV5-1,TRBD1,TRBJ1-1,16,TGCGCCAGCAGCGCGGGACAGGGGGCGGTAGGGACTGAAGCTTTCTTT,CASSAGQGAVGTEAFF
once,TRBV6-2/TRBV6-3,TRBD1,TRBJ1-6,16,TGTGCCAGCAGCCCTATTCCCGGGACAGGGGATTCACCCCTCCACTTT,CASSPIPGTGDSPLHF
.,TRBV18,TRBD1,TRBJ2-1,15,TGTGCCAGCTCACCCAGAAGCCAGGGGGCAGGTGAGCAGTTCTTC,CASSPRSQGAGEQFF
.,TRBV12-5,TRBD1,TRBJ1-1,15,TGTGCTAGTGGTTTGACACGACAGGGAGACACTGAAGCTTTCTTT,CASGLTRQGDTEAFF
few,TRBV7-3,TRBD1,TRBJ1-3,17,TGTGCCAGCAGCTCCCAACCTAGGGGGCTGCCTGGAAACACCATATATTTT,CASSSQPRGLPGNTIYF
.,TRBV5-5,.,TRBJ2-7,14,TGTGCCAGCAGCTTTTTCCGGGTCCCTAACGAGCAGTACTTC,CASSFFRVPNEQYF
.,TRBV24-1,.,TRBJ1-2,14,TGTGCCACCAGTGATGATGGACAGACCTATGGCTACACCTTC,CATSDDGQTYGYTF
.,TRBV5-5,.,TRBJ2-3,15,TGTGCCAGCAGCTTGGATGGGGCGAGCACAGATACGCAGTATTTT,CASSLDGASTDTQYF
once,TRBV30,.,TRBJ2-6,14,TGTGCCTGGAGTGTACGAGGGTCGGCCAACGTCCTGACTTTC,CAWSVRGSANVLTF
.,TRBV14,.,TRBJ1-2,15,TGTGCCAGCAGCCAAAATTCCGGGACACTTGGCGGCTACACCTTC,CASSQNSGTLGGYTF
.,TRBV3-1/TRBV3-2,.,TRBJ1-2,14,TGTGCCAGCAGCCACTTAATCGGGACAACGGGCTACACCTTC,CASSHLIGTTGYTF
.,TRBV7-6,.,TRBJ1-2,14,TGTGCCAGCAGCTTAGAACCGGGTGCAGCTGGCTACACCTTC,CASSLEPGAAGYTF
.,TRBV5-1,.,TRBJ1-1,15,TGCGCCAGCAGCTTGGCAGGGAGGATGAACACTGAAGCTTTCTTT,CASSLAGRMNTEAFF
.,TRBV6-6,.,TRBJ2-2,12,TGTGCCAGCAGTCCAGGGGCCGGGGAGCTGTTTTTT,CASSPGAGELFF
.,TRBV19,.,TRBJ1-5,13,TGTGCCAGTAAAGGAGTCCCCAATCAGCCCCAGCATTTT,CASKGVPNQPQHF